Each of the 5 T cell receptor beta chains below was sequenced from the same sample in a study of technical replicates of blood from several donors. Here immunoSEQ multiplex PCR was the method, and the copy in TCRdb shows in-frame clones only, minus some. Among roughly 85,000 clones, 85% to 95% were seen once, and the ten largest hold around 0.25%. The material sequenced was T cells isolated from PBMCs. The receptors were sampled from a human donor in good health.

This clone was observed a single time. V is TRBV10-1 and J is TRBJ2-1, with 8 bases lining up with TRBD2. There are 13 residues in the CDR3. Looked up from germline, CDR1 is WNHNN and CDR2 is SYGVQD (reference sequence). After removal of 5 bases from V and 8 bases from J, the junction contained 5 bases not matched to a gene. The CDR3, as DNA: TGCGCCAGCAGTAACGGGGGGGCCGATGAGCAGTTCTTC. It translates to CASSNGGADEQFF.

The rearrangement links TRBV9 to TRBJ1-2; 7 positions agree with TRBD1. Germline V gene data show CDR1 as SGDLS and CDR2 as YYNGEE. Unmatched junction bases numbered 16, after V lost 4 bases and J lost 4 bases. The CDR3 covers 17 residues. The CDR3 sequence: CASSPSGQEGTRYGYTF. In DNA form, the CDR3 reads TGTGCCAGCAGCCCGTCCGGACAGGAGGGAACCCGCTATGGCTACACCTTC.

This chain joins TRBV19 and TRBJ1-2; D is ambiguous. The germline CDR1 and CDR2 sequences are LNHDA and SQIVND (reference sequence). Between the trimmed V and J ends, which lost 7 bases and 2 bases, there was a span of 8 bases. This CDR3 has 12 residues. The DNA of the CDR3 is TGTGCCAGTAATTCGGGGAACTATGGCTACACCTTC. Protein sequence: CASNSGNYGYTF.

This clone was found once. This chain uses TRBV18 with TRBJ2-5; D is undetermined. Germline lookup yields CDR1 KGHSH and CDR2 LQKENI. Trimming cost V 4 bases and J 2 bases, with 5 bases left between them. The CDR3 sequence is 12 residues long. CDR3 loop: CASSQLQETQYF. In DNA form, the CDR3 reads TGTGCCAGCTCACAATTACAAGAGACCCAGTACTTC. Filled out from reference TRBV18 and TRBJ2-5, the complete variable domain reads NAGVMQNPRHLVRRRGQEARLRCSPMKGHSHVYWYRQLPEEGLKFMVYLQKENIIDESGMPKERFSAEFPKEGPSILRIQQVVRGDSAAYFCASSQLQETQYFGPGTRLLVL.

The gene calls are TRBV6-1 and TRBJ1-1; TRBD1 aligns across 8 bases. This CDR3 comprises 12 residues. The V and J ends lost 5 bases and 4 bases, in that order; junction bases with no gene match: 0. Germline CDR1 MNHNS, CDR2 SASEGT. CDR3 amino acids: CASSTGGTEAFF. In nucleotides, the CDR3 is TGTGCCAGCAGTACAGGGGGCACTGAAGCTTTCTTT.